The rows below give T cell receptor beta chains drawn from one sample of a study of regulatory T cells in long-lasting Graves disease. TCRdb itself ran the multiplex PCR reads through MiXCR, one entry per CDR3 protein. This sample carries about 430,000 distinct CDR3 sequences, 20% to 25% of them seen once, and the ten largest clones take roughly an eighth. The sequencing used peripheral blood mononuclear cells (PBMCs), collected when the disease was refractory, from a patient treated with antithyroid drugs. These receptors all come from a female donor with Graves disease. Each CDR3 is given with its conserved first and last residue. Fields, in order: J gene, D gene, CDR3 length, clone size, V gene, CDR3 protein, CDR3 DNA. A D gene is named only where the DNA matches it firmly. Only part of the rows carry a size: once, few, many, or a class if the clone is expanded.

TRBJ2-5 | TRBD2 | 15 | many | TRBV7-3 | CASSLSGGSGETQYF | TGTGCCAGCAGCTTATCGGGGGGGTCGGGCGAGACCCAGTACTTC
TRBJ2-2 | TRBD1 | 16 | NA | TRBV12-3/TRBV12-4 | CASSRGQGIRAGELFF | TGTGCCAGCAGCCGGGGACAGGGGATTCGGGCCGGGGAGCTGTTTTTT
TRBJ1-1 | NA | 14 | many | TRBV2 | CASTQEPLNTEAFF | TGTGCCAGCACCCAAGAGCCTCTGAACACTGAAGCTTTCTTT
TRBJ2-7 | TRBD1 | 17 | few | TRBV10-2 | CASSESTLRDRGLEQYF | TGCGCCAGCAGTGAGTCGACCCTGCGGGACAGGGGGCTGGAGCAGTACTTC
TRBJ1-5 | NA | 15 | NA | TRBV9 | CASSVGDSGNQPQHF | TGTGCCAGCAGCGTAGGCGACAGCGGCAATCAGCCCCAGCATTTT
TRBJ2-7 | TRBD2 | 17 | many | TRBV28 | CASSSLWTSGSSYEQYF | TGTGCCAGCAGTTCCCTGTGGACTAGCGGAAGCTCCTACGAGCAGTACTTC
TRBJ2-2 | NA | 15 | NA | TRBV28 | CASSLSGEGSRELFF | TGTGCCAGCAGTTTATCAGGGGAGGGGAGTCGGGAGCTGTTTTTT
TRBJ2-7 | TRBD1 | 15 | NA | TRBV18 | CTSSPGIRGLYEQYF | TGTACCAGCTCACCGGGCATTAGGGGGCTATACGAGCAGTACTTC
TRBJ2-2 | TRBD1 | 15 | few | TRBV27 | CASSRQYTGGGELFF | TGTGCCAGCAGCCGCCAATACACAGGGGGCGGGGAGCTGTTTTTT
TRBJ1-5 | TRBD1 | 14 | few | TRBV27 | CASSPDRISQPQHF | TGTGCCAGCAGTCCGGACAGGATCTCTCAGCCCCAGCATTTT
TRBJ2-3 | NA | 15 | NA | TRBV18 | CASSPRINNTDTQYF | TGTGCCAGCTCACCACGTATTAACAACACAGATACGCAGTATTTT
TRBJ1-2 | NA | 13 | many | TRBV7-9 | CASSLDSPDGYTF | TGTGCCAGCAGCTTGGACTCTCCCGATGGCTACACCTTC
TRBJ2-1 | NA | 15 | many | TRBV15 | CATSIRIQGNNEQFF | TGTGCCACCAGCATCAGAATACAGGGAAACAATGAGCAGTTCTTC
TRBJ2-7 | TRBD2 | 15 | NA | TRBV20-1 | CSALLAGGTSYEQYF | TGCAGTGCACTTCTAGCGGGAGGGACCTCCTACGAGCAGTACTTC
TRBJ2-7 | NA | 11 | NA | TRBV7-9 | CASSLTEEQYF | TGTGCCAGCAGCCTCACGGAAGAGCAGTACTTC
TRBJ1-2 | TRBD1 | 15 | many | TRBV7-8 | CASSLVRQGANGYTF | TGTGCCAGCAGCTTAGTGAGACAGGGGGCGAATGGCTACACCTTC
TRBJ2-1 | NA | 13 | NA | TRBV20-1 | CSARDGGYNEQFF | TGCAGTGCTAGAGATGGGGGATACAATGAGCAGTTCTTC
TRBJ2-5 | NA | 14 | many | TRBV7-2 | CASSSGPSRETQYF | TGTGCCAGCAGCTCTGGACCTTCGCGGGAGACCCAGTACTTC
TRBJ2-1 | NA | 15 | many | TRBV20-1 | CSAYAAGKGGNEQFF | TGCAGTGCTTACGCGGCGGGAAAGGGTGGGAATGAGCAGTTCTTC
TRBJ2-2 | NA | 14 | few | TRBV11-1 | CASSLSALGGELFF | TGTGCCAGCAGCTTAAGTGCTCTCGGCGGGGAGCTGTTTTTT
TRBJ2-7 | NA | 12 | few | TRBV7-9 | CASARVGNEQYF | TGTGCCAGCGCCAGGGTAGGGAACGAGCAGTACTTC
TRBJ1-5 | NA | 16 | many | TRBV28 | CASSAAMTYSNQPQHF | TGTGCCAGCAGCGCTGCTATGACATATAGCAATCAGCCCCAGCATTTT
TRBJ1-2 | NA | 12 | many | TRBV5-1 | CASSLDGSGYTF | TGCGCCAGCAGCTTGGACGGGAGTGGCTACACCTTC
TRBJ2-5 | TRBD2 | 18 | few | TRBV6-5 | CASSSSSGRARFQETQYF | TGTGCCAGCAGTTCTTCTAGCGGGAGGGCCCGGTTTCAAGAGACCCAGTACTTC
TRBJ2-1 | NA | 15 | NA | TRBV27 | CASSFGQPPYNEQFF | TGTGCCAGCAGTTTTGGTCAGCCGCCTTACAATGAGCAGTTCTTC
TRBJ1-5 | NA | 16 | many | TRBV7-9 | CASSFSSGGSNQPQHF | TGTGCCAGCAGCTTTTCGTCGGGGGGAAGCAATCAGCCCCAGCATTTT
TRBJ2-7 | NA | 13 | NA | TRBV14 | CASSQGLLYEQYF | TGTGCCAGCAGCCAAGGGCTCCTATACGAGCAGTACTTC
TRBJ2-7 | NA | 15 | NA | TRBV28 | CASRAARGFSYEQYF | TGTGCCAGCAGGGCCGCGAGAGGCTTCTCCTACGAGCAGTACTTC
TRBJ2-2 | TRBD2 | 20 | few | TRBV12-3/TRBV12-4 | CASSLGSRLAGPPFPGELFF | TGTGCCAGCAGTTTGGGGTCCCGACTAGCGGGACCCCCATTCCCCGGGGAGCTGTTTTTT
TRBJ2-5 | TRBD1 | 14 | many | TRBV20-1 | CSARVSDRGETQYF | TGCAGTGCTAGAGTCTCGGACAGGGGGGAGACCCAGTACTTC
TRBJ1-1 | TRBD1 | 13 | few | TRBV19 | CASSIRGTGEAFF | TGTGCCAGTAGTATAAGGGGGACAGGAGAAGCTTTCTTT
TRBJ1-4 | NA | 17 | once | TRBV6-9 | CAGSYAYSGVLDEKLFF | TGTGCCGGCAGTTACGCGTACTCAGGGGTTTTGGATGAAAAACTGTTTTTT
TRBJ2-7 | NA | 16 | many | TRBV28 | CASPLAGLEGSYEQYF | TGTGCCAGCCCCTTAGCCGGACTGGAGGGCTCCTACGAGCAGTACTTC
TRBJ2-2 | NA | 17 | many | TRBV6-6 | CASSYSMDRLPFRELFF | TGTGCCAGCAGTTACTCGATGGACAGACTTCCCTTTCGGGAGCTGTTTTTT
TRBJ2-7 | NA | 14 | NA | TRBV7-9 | CASSSAGESYEQYF | TGTGCCAGCAGCTCCGCAGGGGAATCCTACGAGCAGTACTTC
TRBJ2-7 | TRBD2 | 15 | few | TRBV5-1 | CASSATGTSSYEQYF | TGCGCCAGCAGCGCGACCGGGACTAGCAGCTACGAGCAGTACTTC
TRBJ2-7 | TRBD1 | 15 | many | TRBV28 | CASSTSGTGRYEQYF | TGTGCCAGCAGTACCTCCGGGACAGGGAGGTACGAGCAGTACTTC
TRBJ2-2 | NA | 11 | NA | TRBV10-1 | CASSEAGELFF | TGCGCCAGCAGTGAGGCCGGGGAGCTGTTTTTT
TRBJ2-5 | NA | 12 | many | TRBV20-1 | CSATTGPETQYF | TGCAGTGCTACTACAGGGCCGGAGACCCAGTACTTC
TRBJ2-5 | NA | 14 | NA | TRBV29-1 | CSVEGGEPPETQYF | TGCAGCGTTGAAGGTGGGGAGCCCCCCGAGACCCAGTACTTC
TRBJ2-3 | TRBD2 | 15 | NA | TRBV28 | CASSSPAGGLDPQYF | TGTGCCAGCAGTTCTCCAGCGGGAGGGCTGGATCCGCAGTATTTT
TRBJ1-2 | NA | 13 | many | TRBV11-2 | CASSLGSAYGYTF | TGTGCCAGCAGCTTAGGGTCCGCCTATGGCTACACCTTC
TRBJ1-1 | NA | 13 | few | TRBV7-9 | CASSLLTGGEAFF | TGTGCCAGCAGCTTGTTGACGGGGGGTGAAGCTTTCTTT
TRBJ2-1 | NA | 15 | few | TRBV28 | CASSPYLSQANEQFF | TGTGCCAGCAGTCCCTATCTATCTCAGGCCAATGAGCAGTTCTTC
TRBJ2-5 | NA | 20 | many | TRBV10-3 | CAISEPSGPVVGGFRETQYF | TGTGCCATCAGTGAGCCTTCCGGCCCGGTAGTAGGGGGATTTCGGGAGACCCAGTACTTC
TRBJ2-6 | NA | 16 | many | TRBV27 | CASSLGTGSGANVLTF | TGTGCCAGCAGTTTAGGGACTGGATCTGGGGCCAACGTCCTGACTTTC
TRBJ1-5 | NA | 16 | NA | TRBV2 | CASSEEGGYSNQPQHF | TGTGCCAGCAGTGAAGAGGGAGGGTATAGCAATCAGCCCCAGCATTTT
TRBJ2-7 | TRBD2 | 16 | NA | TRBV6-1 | CASSEERLAGQGEQYF | TGTGCCAGCAGTGAAGAGAGACTAGCGGGACAGGGCGAGCAGTACTTC
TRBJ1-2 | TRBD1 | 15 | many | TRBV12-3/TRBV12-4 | CASSFGTGDGYGYTF | TGTGCCAGCAGTTTTGGGACAGGGGATGGCTATGGCTACACCTTC
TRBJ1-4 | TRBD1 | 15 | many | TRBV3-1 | CASSQGGQEIEKLFF | TGTGCCAGCAGCCAAGGCGGACAGGAGATCGAAAAACTGTTTTTT
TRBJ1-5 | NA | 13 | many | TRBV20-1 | CSAQGGGNQPQHF | TGCAGTGCCCAAGGGGGTGGAAATCAGCCCCAGCATTTT
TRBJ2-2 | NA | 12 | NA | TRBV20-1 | CSGTLNTGELFF | TGCAGTGGGACACTGAACACCGGGGAGCTGTTTTTT
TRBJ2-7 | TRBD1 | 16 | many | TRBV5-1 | CASSEPNGTGSYEQYF | TGTGCCAGCAGCGAACCAAACGGGACAGGGAGCTACGAGCAGTACTTC
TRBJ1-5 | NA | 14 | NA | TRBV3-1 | CASSQVGVGQPQHF | TGTGCCAGCAGCCAAGTCGGGGTTGGACAGCCCCAGCATTTT
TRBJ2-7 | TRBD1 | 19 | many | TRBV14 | CASSQDSRSEGTGVYEQYF | TGTGCCAGCAGCCAAGATTCGAGAAGTGAAGGGACAGGAGTCTACGAGCAGTACTTC